This TCR beta chain comes out of a study of T cell changes during pregnancy in multiple sclerosis. Using immunoSEQ multiplex PCR, the repertoire was profiled, and TCRdb retains in-frame clones only, with some absent. The sample lists 100,000 or so clones, about 93% occurring once. V shed 6 bases and J 0 bases; nucleotides not matched to a gene: 5. The germline CDR1 and CDR2 sequences are MNHEY and SVGAGI. There are 15 residues in the CDR3. This receptor was taken from a female donor with multiple sclerosis, enrolled in a pregnancy study. This material consisted of peripheral blood, taken in the first trimester of pregnancy. The chain is built from TRBV6-5 and TRBJ2-4; TRBD1 agrees at 7 bases. The CDR3 is CASRGQPLAKNIQYF. CDR3 DNA: TGTGCCAGCAGGGGACAGCCTCTAGCCAAAAACATTCAGTACTTC.